The 10 T cell receptor beta chains presented below share a single source sample, sequenced in a study of cytomegalovirus exposure and HLA in healthy donors. Primers for the PCR totalled 60 Vbeta and 13 Jbeta. Libraries were prepared by immunoSEQ multiplex PCR; TCRdb keeps only in-frame clonotypes and omits some of them. The sample gives 150,000 to 200,000 clones, more than 60% of which show up once; about 1.5% is in the top ten. Sample: PBMCs. The receptors stem from a man aged 18-30 years in good health and CMV-seronegative.

This clone came up a few times. The V and J genes are TRBV6-6 and TRBJ2-4; D is possibly TRBD1 (6 bases). Per the germline V gene, CDR1 is MNHNY and CDR2 is SVGAGI (reference sequence). Trimming removed 5 bases from V and 0 bases from J, with 14 bases in between. The CDR3 sequence is 16 residues long. The CDR3 sequence: CASSQPQGIAKNIQYF. DNA for the CDR3: TGTGCCAGCAGTCAACCACAGGGTATAGCCAAAAACATTCAGTACTTC.

In its sample, this clone was seen a few times. The genes are TRBV4-1 and TRBJ2-1, with 7 bases fitting TRBD1. The V gene end was trimmed by 0 bases and the J gene end by 4 bases; junction bases not matched to a gene: 6. This CDR3 is built from 16 residues. Germline values: CDR1 MGHRA, CDR2 YSYEKL. This CDR3 is CASSQDEGQSYNEQFF. The CDR3 DNA reads TGCGCCAGCAGCCAAGACGAGGGACAGTCATACAATGAGCAGTTCTTC.

The genes are TRBV6-5 and TRBJ2-1; TRBD1 might be the D (6 bases). The CDR3 is made up of 15 amino acids. Germline-derived CDR1 and CDR2 are MNHEY and SVGAGI. V lost 0 bases and J 3 bases, leaving 9 bases between the germline ends. The CDR3 loop is CASSYSTGIYNEQFF. Here the CDR3 DNA reads TGTGCCAGCAGTTACTCCACAGGGATCTACAATGAGCAGTTCTTC.

This sequence joins TRBV6-5 and TRBJ1-1, with a possible D match to TRBD1 (5 bases). The germline V gene encodes CDR1 MNHEY and CDR2 SVGAGI. This CDR3 contains 13 residues. V was trimmed by 6 bases and J by 0 bases, leaving 8 bases between them. The CDR3 nucleotides read TGTGCCAGCAGCACGGGGGTGAACACTGAAGCTTTCTTT. This codes for CASSTGVNTEAFF.

The chain has TRBV5-6 and TRBJ2-2, with D maybe TRBD1 (5 bases). Per the germline V gene, CDR1 is SGHDT and CDR2 is YYEEEE. V was trimmed by 4 bases and J by 3 bases, leaving 13 bases between them. The CDR3 is 15 residues long. CDR3 region: CASSKMTEDTGELFF. The CDR3 coding sequence is TGTGCCAGCAGCAAGATGACAGAGGACACCGGGGAGCTGTTTTTT.

This clone appeared a few times. V is TRBV11-3 and J is TRBJ1-1; D not resolved. Trimming removed 5 bases from V and 2 bases from J, with 3 bases in between. CDR1 is SGHNT and CDR2 is YENEEA in the germline V gene. CDR3 length equals 11 residues. CDR3 region: CASSHNTEAFF. CDR3 bases: TGTGCCAGCAGCCATAACACTGAAGCTTTCTTT. Drawing the rest from reference TRBV11-3 and TRBJ1-1, the complete variable domain is EAGVVQSPRYKIIEKKQPVAFWCNPISGHNTLYWYLQNLGQGPELLIRYENEEAVDDSQLPKDRFSAERLKGVDSTLKIQPAELGDSAVYLCASSHNTEAFFGQGTRLTVV.

This sequence joins TRBV2 and TRBJ1-2, with 8 positions matching TRBD1. There are 16 residues in the CDR3. The V gene's germline CDR1 is SNHLY and CDR2 FYNNEI. V was pared by 3 bases and J by 6 bases, with 12 bases of the junction left unmatched. This CDR3 reads CASSDFGQGGLHGYTF. CDR3 in DNA: TGTGCCAGCAGTGACTTTGGACAGGGCGGGTTACATGGCTACACCTTC. The whole variable domain, filled in from reference TRBV2 and TRBJ1-2, reads EPEVTQTPSHQVTQMGQEVILRCVPISNHLYFYWYRQILGQKVEFLVSFYNNEISEKSEIFDDQFSVERPDGSNFTLKIRSTKLEDSAMYFCASSDFGQGGLHGYTFGSGTRLTVV.

The genes are TRBV2 and TRBJ1-5; D is uncertain. Germline values: CDR1 SNHLY, CDR2 FYNNEI. The CDR3 length is 15 residues. V was trimmed by 6 bases and J by 4 bases, leaving 16 bases between them. CDR3 sequence: CASRGGRRTNQPQHF. The CDR3 DNA follows: TGTGCCAGCAGAGGTGGACGGAGGACTAATCAGCCCCAGCATTTT.

The chain combines TRBV30 with TRBJ2-3, with 8 bases that match TRBD2. V was pared by 0 bases and J by 2 bases, with 10 bases of the junction left unmatched. The CDR3 length is 17 residues. Germline-derived CDR1 and CDR2 are GTSNPN and SVGIG (reference sequence). The CDR3: CAWSVGRLALNTDTQYF. The CDR3 nucleotides read TGTGCCTGGAGTGTAGGGAGACTAGCGTTAAACACAGATACGCAGTATTTT.

The chain recombines TRBV6-5 with TRBJ1-2, with no clear D. CDR1 MNHEY and CDR2 SVGAGI come from the germline V gene. V was pared by 0 bases and J by 7 bases, with 9 bases between. The CDR3 runs to 13 residues. CDR3 sequence: CASSYSRWSGYTF. For the CDR3, the DNA is TGTGCCAGCAGTTACTCGAGATGGAGTGGCTACACCTTC.